Listed below are T cell receptor beta chains from one sample, sequenced in a study of vaccination and CD4 T cells after COVID-19. No antigen has been identified for these receptors. TCRdb called the PCR reads again in MiXCR, with one record for every CDR3 protein. This table has several thousand distinct CDR3 sequences, over 45% appearing once. The source material was CD4+ T cells from blood, cultured in vitro. The receptors derive from a human donor in good health. Both conserved end residues are trimmed from each CDR3. The D gene is left open where the match is weak. Clone size appears in some rows only: once, few, many, or a class for an expanded clone.

CDR3	V	size	D
ASSRDTGTGELF	TRBV6-1	.	.
ASSPQGQREKLF	TRBV27	few	TRBD1
SARGGWAGSSTDTQY	TRBV20-1	.	.
ASSLSIGNYGYT	TRBV27	.	.
ASRKQGSLDGYT	TRBV6-1	few	.
ASSKFAGGPNYGYT	TRBV21-1	.	.
ASSPRDRDTEAF	TRBV12-3/TRBV12-4	.	TRBD1
SFPRGSGSDTQY	TRBV20-1	.	.
ASPMVCITEAF	TRBV6-4	.	.
ASTLTAASGTDTQY	TRBV19	.	.
ASSFGLAENNEQF	TRBV11-3	once	TRBD2
ASSPTRAVSETQY	TRBV27	.	.
SAAGSATEDEKLF	TRBV20-1	.	.
ASSLDFAGALH	TRBV5-8	few	.
ASRSTRSWSNQPQH	TRBV6-1	.	.
ASSLRADGGYT	TRBV12-3/TRBV12-4	few	.
ASSLNSQGLH	TRBV12-3/TRBV12-4	.	.
ASSEGTGSSYEQY	TRBV9	.	.
ASSYDASGTYEQY	TRBV6-5	few	TRBD2
ASSYLGNTEAF	TRBV6-2/TRBV6-3	few	.
ATSRAGVSVEAF	TRBV15	few	.
SARTGDGYT	TRBV20-1	.	TRBD1
ASDSLRDRGFSDTQY	TRBV5-4	once	TRBD1
ASSMVGVSPQPQH	TRBV19	few	.
ASGQGDQPQH	TRBV27	.	TRBD1
ASNQNRGSGTEAF	TRBV6-1	.	TRBD1
ASSPWTSGQETQY	TRBV6-1	.	TRBD2
SARVLQFEAF	TRBV20-1	.	.
ASRLGSIYGYT	TRBV6-1	.	.
ASSQGSYEQY	TRBV7-9	.	.
ASSQDSSNTGELF	TRBV18	.	.
ASSKDVPSGRPQETQY	TRBV21-1	few	.
ASRERYRDLLNEQF	TRBV6-1	few	.
ASSLWGGGTQY	TRBV27	few	.
ASRSGTSGSETQY	TRBV2	.	TRBD2
ASSVQTNYGYT	TRBV9	.	.
ASSYLRTANYGYT	TRBV6-2/TRBV6-3	.	.
ASSNWEGTTRTQETQY	TRBV21-1	.	.
ASSRTGKGTEAF	TRBV6-1	few	TRBD1
SARSAATTYGYT	TRBV20-1	medium-sized	.
ASSAAGTGGDSLT	TRBV25-1	.	TRBD1
ASKQTWVTEAF	TRBV6-2/TRBV6-3	.	.
ASSPGLMGEQF	TRBV7-6	medium-sized	.
ASSLTPQGAEEQY	TRBV7-9	.	TRBD1
ASSLLRVNSPLH	TRBV27	.	.
ASSIALNQPQH	TRBV9	.	.
ASSKEAGSTFTGELF	TRBV21-1	few	.
ASSIPPRNEQF	TRBV5-4	.	.
ASRPGGLKETQY	TRBV28	hyperexpanded	.
ASSPGTGRGYT	TRBV5-1	.	TRBD1
ASSPGGGRAIDTQY	TRBV19	.	TRBD2
AWSRYGTGLNTEAF	TRBV30	.	TRBD1
ASSRTGGANYGYT	TRBV19	.	TRBD1
ASSSGQGAETQY	TRBV7-9	.	TRBD1
ASSSGQGSHEQY	TRBV7-9	.	TRBD1
ATSRDSAAEGGWFRETEAF	TRBV15	few	.
ASSQVAGFRLNTEAF	TRBV14	.	.